Presented here are 20 T cell receptor beta chains from one specimen sequenced in a study of blood T cell repertoires in COVID-19. The method was immunoSEQ multiplex PCR; TCRdb's version includes in-frame clones alone and lacks a portion of them. Of some 25,000 clones in the sample, about 85% were seen once. Source material: peripheral blood. These receptors were obtained from a man aged 45-65 years with active or convalescent COVID-19.

This clone was detected only once. The gene calls are TRBV5-6 and TRBJ1-4, with 7 bases matching TRBD1. The CDR3 is 14 residues long. Germline trimming cut 0 bases from V and 10 bases from J; bases unmatched to any gene: 6. Germline-derived CDR1 and CDR2 are SGHDT and YYEEEE. CDR3 nucleotides: TGTGCCAGCAGCTTGGCCCGGGACAGAGGAAAACTGTTTTTT. This codes for CASSLARDRGKLFF.

The chain joins TRBV2 to TRBJ2-7, with 10 bases that match TRBD2. Germline V gives CDR1 SNHLY, CDR2 FYNNEI. The CDR3 spans 15 residues. The junction had 9 bases not matched to a gene; V was cut back by 6 bases and J by 4 bases. The CDR3 DNA is TGTGCCAGCAGGACCCTAGCGGGGGCTCTATACGAGCAGTACTTC. It specifies CASRTLAGALYEQYF.

CDR3 coding DNA: TGTGCCAGTAGCGACAGGGGTTCGGGTTCACCCCTCCACTTT. It yields the protein CASSDRGSGSPLHF. The chain is built from TRBV19 and TRBJ1-6; the match to TRBD1 covers 8 bases. The J segment lost 9 bases and the V segment lost 6 bases, leaving 7 bases of the junction unmatched. Looked up from germline, CDR1 is LNHDA and CDR2 is SQIVND (reference sequence). The CDR3 extends over 14 amino acids.

J is TRBJ2-1 and V is TRBV20-1, with D possibly TRBD2 on 5 matching bases. Germline V lookup: CDR1 DFQATT, CDR2 SNEGSKA (reference sequence). V lost 5 bases, J lost 9 bases, and 11 bases lay in between. The CDR3 contains 11 residues. The CDR3 coding sequence is TGCAGTGCTGAGCCGGAGGTTGAGCAGTTCTTC. Translation: CSAEPEVEQFF.

This chain uses TRBV7-2 with TRBJ2-5, with D unclear. Germline CDR1 is SGHTA and CDR2 is FQGNSA. The CDR3 is made up of 13 amino acids. The V gene lost 0 bases and the J gene lost 3 bases, with 5 bases spanning the gap. The CDR3 DNA follows: TGTGCCAGCAGCTTAGCCAGTGAAGAGACCCAGTACTTC. Translating it yields CASSLASEETQYF.

This chain joins TRBV7-9 and TRBJ2-1, with 10 bases fitting TRBD1. The CDR3 runs 15 residues. V lost 6 bases, J lost 4 bases, and 6 bases stayed unmatched. The germline gives CDR1 SEHNR, CDR2 FQNEAQ (reference sequence). CDR3 residues: CASSQRQGAYNEQFF. CDR3 DNA: TGTGCCAGCAGTCAAAGACAGGGGGCTTACAATGAGCAGTTCTTC. Using reference TRBV7-9 and TRBJ2-1 for the parts outside the CDR3, the full variable domain is DTGVSQNPRHKITKRGQNVTFRCDPISEHNRLYWYRQTLGQGPEFLTYFQNEAQLEKSRLLSDRFSAERPKGSFSTLEIQRTEQGDSAMYLCASSQRQGAYNEQFFGPGTRLTVL.

CDR3 sequence: CSAGQGITEAFF. CDR3 nucleotide sequence: TGCAGCGCGGGACAGGGAATCACTGAAGCTTTCTTT. V is TRBV29-1 and J is TRBJ1-1; 9 nucleotides align to TRBD1. The germline V gene encodes CDR1 SQVTM and CDR2 ANQGSEA. This CDR3 comprises 12 residues. The J segment lost 4 bases and the V segment lost 7 bases, leaving 4 bases of the junction unmatched.

This sequence joins TRBV5-5 and TRBJ1-1; D possibly corresponds to TRBD1 (6 bases). V was clipped by 6 bases and J by 4 bases, with 16 bases between them. The CDR3 consists of 14 residues. Germline CDR1 is SGHKS and CDR2 is YYEKEE (reference sequence). CDR3 bases: TGTGCCAGCACCCATATACAGGGAGCCACTGAAGCTTTCTTT. This encodes CASTHIQGATEAFF. Supplemented by reference TRBV5-5 and TRBJ1-1, the full variable domain reads DAGVTQSPTHLIKTRGQQVTLRCSPISGHKSVSWYQQVLGQGPQFIFQYYEKEERGRGNFPDRFSARQFPNYSSELNVNALLLGDSALYLCASTHIQGATEAFFGQGTRLTVV.

V and J are TRBV28 and TRBJ2-5, with D possibly matching TRBD2 (7 bases). With 2 bases removed from V and 2 bases from J, the gap between germline ends came to 9 bases. The germline CDR1 and CDR2 sequences are MDHEN and SYDVKM. The CDR3 is made up of 14 amino acids. For the CDR3, the DNA is TGTGCCAGCAGTTTAGGGGGGGCACAAGAGACCCAGTACTTC. Translating it yields CASSLGGAQETQYF.

The chain has TRBV28 and TRBJ1-6; D is undetermined. The CDR3 spans 14 residues. V was pared by 6 bases and J by 5 bases, with 11 bases between. CDR1 MDHEN and CDR2 SYDVKM come from the germline V gene. The CDR3 region has the DNA TGTGCCAGCAGACGGGGAGTCCATAATTCACCCCTCCACTTT. Amino acid sequence: CASRRGVHNSPLHF.

The rearrangement links TRBV3-1 (or the pseudogene TRBV3-2) to TRBJ1-1, with unresolved D. CDR3 length: 13 amino acids. Trimming removed 3 bases at V and 0 bases at J, with 5 bases between. Germline CDR1 and CDR2: LGHDT and YNNKEL (reference sequence). For the CDR3, the DNA is TGTGCCAGCAGCCAGCAGATGAACACTGAAGCTTTCTTT. This sequence encodes CASSQQMNTEAFF.

The J gene is TRBJ2-2, the V gene TRBV5-4; a possible D gene is TRBD1 (6 bases). From germline, CDR1 is SGHNT and CDR2 YYREEE (reference sequence). There are 16 residues in the CDR3. Trimming removed 3 bases at V and 4 bases at J, with 16 bases between. The CDR3 coding sequence is TGTGCCAGCAGCTCGTTGCTGGGGGCGGGCACCGGGGAGCTGTTTTTT. Translation: CASSSLLGAGTGELFF.

The chain combines TRBV29-1 with TRBJ2-5; D may be TRBD2 (6 bases). V was trimmed by 4 bases and J by 3 bases, leaving 15 bases between them. The germline V gene encodes CDR1 SQVTM and CDR2 ANQGSEA. This CDR3 comprises 14 residues. The CDR3 bases are TGCAGCGTTGGAAATAGGTGGGGGGAAGAGACCCAGTACTTC. Its translation: CSVGNRWGEETQYF.

The rearrangement uses TRBV5-1 and TRBJ2-2; 8 nucleotides align to TRBD1. Trimming at V came to 7 bases and at J to 2 bases, leaving 1 base not matched to a gene. The germline V gene has CDR1 SGHRS and CDR2 YFSETQ. This CDR3 comprises 13 residues. CDR3 in amino acids: CASGQGNTGELFF. CDR3 in DNA: TGCGCCAGCGGACAGGGTAACACCGGGGAGCTGTTTTTT.

The V and J genes are TRBV28 and TRBJ1-4; TRBD1 aligns across 9 bases. Germline trimming cut 1 base from V and 8 bases from J; bases unmatched to any gene: 5. This CDR3 has 15 residues. Germline lookup yields CDR1 MDHEN and CDR2 SYDVKM. The CDR3 spells CASSLLTGGREKLFF. The CDR3 nucleotides are TGTGCCAGCAGTTTATTGACAGGGGGGCGCGAAAAACTGTTTTTT.

The J gene is TRBJ1-6, the V gene TRBV11-2, with D hard to call. Deletions cut 0 bases from V and 2 bases from J, with 5 bases between. Germline V gene sequence: CDR1 SGHAT, CDR2 FQNNGV. The length of the CDR3 is 15 residues. The CDR3, as DNA: TGTGCCAGCAGCTTAGAGAGCACCTATAATTCACCCCTCCACTTT. It yields the protein CASSLESTYNSPLHF.

The chain employs TRBV7-6 and TRBJ2-7; no reliable D call. V lost 4 bases to trimming and J lost 6 bases, with 13 bases between them. CDR3 length equals 13 residues. Germline loops: CDR1 SGHVS, CDR2 FNYEAQ. The CDR3 DNA reads as TGTGCCAGCAGCTCCAGCGTTCGGAGCGAGCAGTACTTC. Protein: CASSSSVRSEQYF.

J is TRBJ2-7 and V is TRBV4-1; D possibly corresponds to TRBD2 (6 bases). Trimming took off 1 base at V and 3 bases at J, with 10 bases between the two ends. The length of the CDR3 is 14 residues. Per germline, CDR1 MGHRA and CDR2 YSYEKL. CDR3 loop: CASSQGTGLYEQYF. The DNA of the CDR3 is TGCGCCAGCAGCCAAGGGACGGGACTCTACGAGCAGTACTTC.

The chain links TRBV9 to TRBJ2-7; 8 nucleotides match TRBD1. Per germline, CDR1 SGDLS and CDR2 YYNGEE. This CDR3 is 14 amino acids long. V lost 0 bases, J lost 3 bases, and 2 bases stayed unmatched. The CDR3 region is CASSVEDRDYEQYF. DNA for the CDR3: TGTGCCAGCAGCGTAGAGGACAGGGACTACGAGCAGTACTTC. The full variable domain, in which reference TRBV9 and TRBJ2-7 provide the parts outside the CDR3, is DSGVTQTPKHLITATGQRVTLRCSPRSGDLSVYWYQQSLDQGLQFLIQYYNGEERAKGNILERFSAQQFPDLHSELNLSSLELGDSALYFCASSVEDRDYEQYFGPGTRLTVT.

CDR3: CATSDRRTSGRVAPYNEQFF. The CDR3 DNA reads TGTGCCACCAGTGACCGTAGGACTAGCGGGAGGGTGGCCCCATACAATGAGCAGTTCTTC. The chain joins TRBV24-1 to TRBJ2-1, with 15 nucleotides matching TRBD2. Germline V gene sequence: CDR1 KGHDR, CDR2 SFDVKD. CDR3 size: 20 residues. Unmatched junction bases numbered 13, after V lost 4 bases and J lost 4 bases.